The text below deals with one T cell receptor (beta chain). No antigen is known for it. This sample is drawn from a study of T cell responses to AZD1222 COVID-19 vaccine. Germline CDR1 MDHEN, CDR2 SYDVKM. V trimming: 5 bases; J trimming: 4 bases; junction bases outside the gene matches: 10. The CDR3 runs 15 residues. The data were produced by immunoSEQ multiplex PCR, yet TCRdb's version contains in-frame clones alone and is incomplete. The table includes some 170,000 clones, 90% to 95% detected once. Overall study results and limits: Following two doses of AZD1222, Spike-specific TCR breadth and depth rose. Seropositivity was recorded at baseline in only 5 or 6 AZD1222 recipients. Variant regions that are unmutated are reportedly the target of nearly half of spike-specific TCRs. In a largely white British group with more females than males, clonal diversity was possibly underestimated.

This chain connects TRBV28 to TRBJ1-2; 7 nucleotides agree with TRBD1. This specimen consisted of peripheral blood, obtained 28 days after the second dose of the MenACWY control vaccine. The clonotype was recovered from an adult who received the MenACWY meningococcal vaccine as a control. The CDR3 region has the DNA TGTGCCAGCAGTCCGCCGGGACAGACAATCTATGGCTACACCTTC. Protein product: CASSPPGQTIYGYTF.